This T cell receptor beta chain was profiled in a study of cytomegalovirus exposure and HLA in healthy donors. About the study: HLA-typed donors were the source of approximately 86 million unique TCRs held in an early data release.

Study-wide results and caveats: A classifier reportedly called cytomegalovirus status with high sensitivity and specificity. Presence/absence analyses rested on an assumption that sequencing depth was roughly uniform across donors.

This clone turned up a few times. Antigen: not known. In germline, CDR1 is SGHTA, CDR2 FQGTGA. The length of the CDR3 is 16 residues. The V and J ends lost 4 bases and 7 bases respectively, with 21 bases between them. PCR involved 60 Vbeta and 13 Jbeta primers. The repertoire was sequenced with immunoSEQ multiplex PCR; TCRdb's copy has only in-frame clones and lacks some. The table has about 130,000 clones, around 80% seen once. The chain employs TRBV7-3 and TRBJ2-3; TRBD1 might be the D (6 bases). Sequencing was done on a sample of PBMCs. The clonotype originates from a female donor in good health and CMV-seropositive. The chain's CDR3 is CASSSSGNRVMHTQYF. The CDR3 DNA reads TGTGCCAGCAGCTCAAGTGGAAACAGGGTCATGCATACGCAGTATTTT.